Below, one T cell receptor beta chain is given with its context. The source of the sample is a study of blood T cell repertoires in COVID-19. About the research overall: Whether acute or convalescent, the COVID-19 samples came from the United States, Italy and Spain.

Clones were sequenced by immunoSEQ multiplex PCR, and TCRdb holds only the in-frame ones, with some missing. The sample contains 300,000 to 350,000 clones, 87% of which appear only once. Participant ages covered about 18 to 100 years across 25 or so US areas. Which cohort a participant joined came from the clinical history participants gave. Trimming stripped 0 bases from V and 8 bases from J, with 16 bases between. The CDR3 totals 15 residues. Germline V CDR1 and CDR2: SGHTA, FQGNSA. The rearrangement links TRBV7-2 to TRBJ2-5; the D gene is possibly TRBD2 (6 bases). The receptor was derived from a woman aged 25 to 45 who had recovered from COVID-19. Input material: PBMCs or T cells enriched from blood (not recorded which). CDR3 DNA sequence: TGTGCCAGCAGCTTAGCTCGTGGCGGGGACGGAACCCAGTACTTC. It is translated as CASSLARGGDGTQYF.